Listed here is a single T cell receptor (beta chain). Its specific antigen is unknown. No base qualities exist here, and no much larger clone lies one base off it. Genomic DNA was extracted with the Qiagen DNeasy kit from unsorted PBMCs and from negatively selected CD4+ and CD8+ fractions. TCR beta CDR3 regions were subjected to amplification by immunoSEQ multiplex PCR with primers that anneal to V and J segments. A synthetic immune receptor repertoire was used to minimize amplification bias, and any residual bias was removed computationally once sequencing was done. Under the source paper's analysis protocol: Repertoire diversity was quantified as the Shannon entropy index using custom Python scripts. Unsorted, CD4+ and CD8+ repertoires were analyzed separately, except in combined analyses where CD4+ and CD8+ sequences were merged in silico. Clonal expansion was defined as at least a 2-fold frequency increase after treatment relative to C1D1, with a pseudocount of 0.5 for undetected baseline clones. Singleton clones were defined as clones with 0 or 1 copy at C1D1, and non-singleton clones were defined as clones with 2 or more copies. Clones expanded in unsorted samples were assigned a CD4+, CD8+ or unknown annotation through matching of protein sequences in sorted samples from the same patient. Diversity changes from C1D1 to C4D1 were tested in paired samples using Wilcoxon tests. TCRdb took this table from immuneACCESS and kept in-frame rearrangements with V and J called. Such tables lack part of the clones; where checked against another copy, unresolved V genes explain under half of the gap, and the rest is unexplained. V, J and clone size were drawn from that table, and D and trimming were deduced from the DNA. The sample table contains about 97,000 clones; only one count was recorded for over 70% of them. The leading ten clones occupy about 12% of the sample.

This entry belongs to a study of PD-1 blockade in classical Hodgkin lymphoma (dated by TCRdb to the early 2020s). As for the study more broadly: Nivolumab dosing was 3 mg/kg intravenously every 2 weeks, continuing until either disease progression or unacceptable toxicity. A peripheral blood immune signature of response to PD-1 blockade in classical Hodgkin lymphoma was defined using TCR beta sequencing and CyTOF.

Study-wide conclusions, independent of this receptor: The study covered only a single clinical trial cohort, and the causes of the repertoire differences, possibly disease activity or prior therapy, were still not defined. Among trial patients, those achieving complete response had baseline diversity similar to that of newly diagnosed patients, while diversity was significantly lower in partial responders and progressors. Lower diversity was seen in patients whose nivolumab began less than 1 year after ASCT, and these patients were left out of later analyses so that immune reconstitution would not confound the results. A significant rise by C4D1 was seen in CD4+ but not CD8+ TCR diversity (p=0.0027 vs p=0.16), with the rise being most apparent in complete responders (p=0.02). Baseline TCR diversity was reported to be lower in newly diagnosed patients than in healthy donors and to be lower still in relapsed/refractory patients.

In the paper's terms, the time point label means: cycle 1 day 1 (C1D1), immediately before nivolumab initiation. Every trial patient had relapsed after autologous stem cell transplantation, and cohorts A, B and C differed in prior brentuximab vedotin exposure. A total of approximately 51 patients with relapsed/refractory classical Hodgkin lymphoma made up the trial cohort, and each patient's best overall response was complete response, partial response or progressive disease. Single-agent nivolumab was administered to trial patients in the multi-cohort phase II CheckMate 205 trial. Best overall response was determined by an independent review committee according to the 2007 International Working Group response criteria. Trial PBMCs were obtained immediately prior to nivolumab initiation (C1D1) and on therapy at cycle 2 day 1 and cycle 4 day 1. Peripheral blood was collected in 8 mL Vacutainer Cell Preparation Tubes, from which PBMCs were isolated by centrifugation and then cryopreserved.

The material was peripheral blood mononuclear cells (PBMCs), obtained at baseline. The receptor's source is a human donor with classical Hodgkin lymphoma.

In nucleotide form, the sequence is TGCGCCAGCAGCCCCTTGGGGGGGCTCACAGATACGCAGTATTTT. This encodes CASSPLGGLTDTQYF. The sequence is built from TRBV5-1 and TRBJ2-3; a tentative D match to TRBD2 spans 7 bases. Trimming removed 4 bases from V and 2 bases from J, leaving 14 bases between the germline ends. According to the germline V gene, CDR1 reads SGHRS and CDR2 reads YFSETQ. The CDR3 contains 15 residues, cysteine and phenylalanine counted. The read is trimmed to its CDR3 DNA, 45 bases read in frame from base 1.